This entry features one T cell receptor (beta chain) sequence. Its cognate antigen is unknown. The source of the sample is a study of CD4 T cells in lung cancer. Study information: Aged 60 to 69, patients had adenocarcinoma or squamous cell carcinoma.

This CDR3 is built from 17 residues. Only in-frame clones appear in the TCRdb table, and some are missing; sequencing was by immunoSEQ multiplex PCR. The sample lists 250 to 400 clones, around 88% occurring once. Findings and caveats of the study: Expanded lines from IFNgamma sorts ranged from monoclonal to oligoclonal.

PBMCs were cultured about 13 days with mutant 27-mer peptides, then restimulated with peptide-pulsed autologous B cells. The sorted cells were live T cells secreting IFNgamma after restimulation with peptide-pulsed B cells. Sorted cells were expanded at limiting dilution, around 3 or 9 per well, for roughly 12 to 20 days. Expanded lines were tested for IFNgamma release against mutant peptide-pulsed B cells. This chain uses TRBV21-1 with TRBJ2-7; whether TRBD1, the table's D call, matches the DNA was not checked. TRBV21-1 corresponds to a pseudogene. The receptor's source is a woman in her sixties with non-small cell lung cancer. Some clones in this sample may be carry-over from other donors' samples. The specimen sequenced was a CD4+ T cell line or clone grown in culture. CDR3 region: CASSKAGTGGEVYEQYF. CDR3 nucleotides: TGTGCCAGCAGCAAAGCCGGGACAGGGGGAGAAGTCTACGAGCAGTACTTC.